This T cell receptor beta chain was recorded in a study of T cells in Graves' hyperthyroidism and ophthalmopathy. Findings of the study overall: For ophthalmopathy, model prediction preceded onset by a median 6.5 months.

Losses at the gene ends were 4 bases for V and 8 bases for J; bases not matched to a gene: 7. This CDR3 has 14 residues. The germline V gene has CDR1 MNHNS and CDR2 SASEGT. Turning to this clonotype: Its antigen is not identified.

It was considered stable Graves' hyperthyroidism when ophthalmopathy did not progress within 18 months. Patients aged 18 to 65 had newly diagnosed hyperthyroidism that had lasted under 2 months. Authors of the study amplified TCR beta CDR3 regions from RNA transcripts. TCR CDR3 regions were first amplified by RT-PCR with HTBI primers. TCRdb ran MiXCR on the multiplex PCR reads and lists one entry per CDR3 protein. The table has under 700,000 distinct CDR3 sequences, around 45% seen once; the top ten hold 8.2%. Sequenced material: peripheral blood or thyroid tissue (not recorded which). The TCR originated in a woman under 30 with Graves' hyperthyroidism. The chain combines TRBV6-1 with TRBJ1-4; 7 bases agree with TRBD1. CDR3 loop: CASSGPTGNEKLFF. Written as DNA, the CDR3 is TGTGCCAGCAGTGGTCCGACAGGGAACGAAAAACTGTTTTTT.